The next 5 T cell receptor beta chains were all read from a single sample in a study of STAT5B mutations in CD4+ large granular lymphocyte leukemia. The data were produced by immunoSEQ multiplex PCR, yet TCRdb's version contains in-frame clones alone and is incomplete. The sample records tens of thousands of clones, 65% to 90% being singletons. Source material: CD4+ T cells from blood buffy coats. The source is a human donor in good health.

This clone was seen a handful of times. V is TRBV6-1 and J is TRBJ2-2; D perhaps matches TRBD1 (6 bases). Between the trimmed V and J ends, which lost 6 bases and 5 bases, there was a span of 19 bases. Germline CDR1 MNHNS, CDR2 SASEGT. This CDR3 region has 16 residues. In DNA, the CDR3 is TGTGCCAGCAGAGAACAGGGAGAAAGGTATACCGGGGAGCTGTTTTTT. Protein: CASREQGERYTGELFF.

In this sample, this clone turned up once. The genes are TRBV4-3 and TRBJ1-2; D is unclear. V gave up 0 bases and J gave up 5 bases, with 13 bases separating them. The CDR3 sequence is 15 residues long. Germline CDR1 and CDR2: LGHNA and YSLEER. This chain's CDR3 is CASSQDDSLLYGYTF. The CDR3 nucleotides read TGCGCCAGCAGCCAAGATGACTCACTTTTATATGGCTACACCTTC.

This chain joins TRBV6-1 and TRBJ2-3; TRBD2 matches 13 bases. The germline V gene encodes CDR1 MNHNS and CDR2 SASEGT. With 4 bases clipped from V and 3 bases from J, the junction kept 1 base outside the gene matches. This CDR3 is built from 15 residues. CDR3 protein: CASSVTSGGTDTQYF. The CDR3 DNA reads TGTGCCAGCAGTGTGACTAGCGGGGGGACAGATACGCAGTATTTT.

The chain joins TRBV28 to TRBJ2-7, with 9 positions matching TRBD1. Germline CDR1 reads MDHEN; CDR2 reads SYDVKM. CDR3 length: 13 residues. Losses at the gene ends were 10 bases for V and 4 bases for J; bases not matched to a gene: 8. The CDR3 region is CATRQGVEYEQYF. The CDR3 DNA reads TGTGCCACCAGACAGGGGGTCGAATACGAGCAGTACTTC.

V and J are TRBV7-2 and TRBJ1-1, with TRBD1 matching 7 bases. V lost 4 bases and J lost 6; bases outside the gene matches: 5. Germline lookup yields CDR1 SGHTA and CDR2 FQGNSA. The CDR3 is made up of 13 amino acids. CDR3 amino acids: CASSSNQGAEAFF. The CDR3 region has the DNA TGTGCCAGCAGCTCAAACCAGGGGGCTGAAGCTTTCTTT.